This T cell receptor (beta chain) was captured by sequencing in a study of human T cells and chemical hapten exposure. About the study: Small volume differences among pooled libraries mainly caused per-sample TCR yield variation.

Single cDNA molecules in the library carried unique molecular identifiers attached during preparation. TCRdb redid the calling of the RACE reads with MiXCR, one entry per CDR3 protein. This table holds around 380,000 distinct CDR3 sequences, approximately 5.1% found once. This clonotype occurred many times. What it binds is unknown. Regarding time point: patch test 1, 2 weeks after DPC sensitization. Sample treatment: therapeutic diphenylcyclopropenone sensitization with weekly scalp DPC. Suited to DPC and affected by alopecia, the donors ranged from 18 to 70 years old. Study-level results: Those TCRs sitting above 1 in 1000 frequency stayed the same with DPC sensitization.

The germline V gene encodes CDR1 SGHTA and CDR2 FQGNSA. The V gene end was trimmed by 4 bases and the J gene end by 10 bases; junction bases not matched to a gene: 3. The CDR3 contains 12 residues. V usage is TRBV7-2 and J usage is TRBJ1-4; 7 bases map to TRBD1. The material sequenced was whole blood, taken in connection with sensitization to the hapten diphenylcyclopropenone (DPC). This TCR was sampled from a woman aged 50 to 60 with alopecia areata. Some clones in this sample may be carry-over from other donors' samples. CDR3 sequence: CASSSYRGKLFF. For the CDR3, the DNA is TGTGCCAGCAGCTCGTACAGGGGAAAACTGTTTTTT.